The sequence of this TCR beta chain was determined in a study of shared clonotypes between healthy human individuals (TCRdb year 2020). Study-wide context: Three men and two women, aged 18 to 49 years, made up the cohort. Per donor, three plates each were used for CD4 naive and CD4 memory, two for CD8 naive, and one for CD8 memory. To estimate repertoire size and how much clonotype sharing occurs between individuals, the study deeply sequenced the blood TCR repertoires of five healthy adults. Libraries were prepared and TCR repertoires were sequenced by different laboratories using diverse techniques, in order to increase sequencing depth and limit assay-specific biases. Leukapheresis yielded between about 0.85 and 9 billion PBMCs per donor. The paper's findings and limits, for the study overall: Pairwise subsampling indicated that sequencing depth was expected to affect the degree of clonotype sharing among donors. Sharing across four donors was observed for around 5% of naive CD4, less than 4% of naive CD8, roughly 2.3% of memory CD4, and around 0.4% of memory CD8 clonotypes. Naive subsets generally had larger estimated clonotype richness than memory subsets. Clonotypes shared by all four sorted-subset donors showed higher generation probabilities than non-shared clonotypes. Only blood was sampled, and tissue TCR repertoires likely differ from those in blood. Because the study included only a small number of donors, the genetic and exposure-history diversity represented was limited. Incomplete sequencing was indicated by rarefaction of sorted-subset datasets, despite the large sequencing depth.

TCR CDR3 regions were amplified from genomic DNA by multiplex PCR using the deep immunoSEQ assay. Extracted genomic DNA from each cell subset was distributed evenly across all wells of several immunoSEQ 96-well plates, and each plate was treated as a replicate. For sorted subsets, roughly 190 ng of genomic DNA, equivalent to roughly 30,000 T cell genomes, went into each replicate PCR. Purified libraries were measured with a Qubit 3.0 fluorometer, size-checked on a Bioanalyzer 2100, and measured again with the KAPA Library Quantification kit. A separate single-read 150-cycle Illumina NextSeq 550 flow cell was used to sequence each immunoSEQ 96-well plate. Regarding the original processing steps: Because only junctional sequences without quality scores were contained in the immunoSEQ output, filtering matching that applied to full-length reads could not be performed. To assign V/J genes and CDR3, sequences were annotated against IMGT germline references using PyIR, a Python wrapper for IgBLAST v1.9. Reads were filtered out if the reads had weak V/J assignments (E-value above 1e-6), no CDR3, stop codons, out-of-frame junctions, or ambiguous translated residues. A V3J clonotype was defined by an identical inferred V gene, J gene, and CDR3 amino acid sequence. To compute the percentage overlap between repertoires, the number of shared unique clonotypes was divided by the size of the smaller repertoire. Three approaches were used to assess repertoire richness: RTK rarefaction, the Chao1 estimator, and Recon v2.1 estimates of unobserved clonotypes. Generation probabilities for all TCRbeta clonotypes obtained by the gDNA method from a handful of donors were computed using OLGA. TCRdb took over this immuneACCESS table, retaining in-frame rearrangements with V and J assigned. Such tables are incomplete; in checked studies, under half of the missing clones stem from an unresolved V gene, and the remainder is unexplained. V, J and clone size reflect that table, while D and trimming were determined from the DNA. This sample comprises more than 1 million clones, approximately 78% of them detected only once. The ten largest clones represent under 0.65% of the sample.

Comments on this clone: Its antigen is currently not known. No base qualities exist here, and no much larger clone lies one base off it.

For CDR1 and CDR2, the germline V gene lists MGHDK and SYGVNS. The CDR3 numbers 13 residues from cysteine through phenylalanine. The CDR3 DNA has 39 bases and is translated from base 1. V drops 7 bases and J drops 0 bases, leaving 4 bases in between. Healthy HIV-negative adults with no recently reported acute infections or vaccinations were included as donors. Every donor was a Caucasian adult residing in Nashville, Tennessee, USA. Magnetic negative selection was used to enrich CD4+ T cells, after which naive cells were positively selected on CD45RA and the negative fraction became the memory subset. Blood was collected by leukapheresis, and PBMCs were isolated by Ficoll-Histopaque density gradient centrifugation and then cryopreserved in liquid nitrogen vapor phase. Purity and quantity of every magnetically sorted T cell population were checked by analytical flow cytometry. Genomic DNA was isolated from each sorted fraction and quantified by UV absorbance on a Nanodrop 2000c.

Sequenced material: memory CD4+ T cells from PBMCs. The cell subset or site label, read with the paper, signifies: CD45RA-negative fraction. The sequence links TRBV25-1 to TRBJ2-6; the D segment cannot be called with confidence. This TCR was recovered from a man aged 18 to 29 in good health. Some clones in this sample may be carry-over from other donors' samples. For the CDR3, the sequence is CASTVSGANVLTF. The nucleotides are TGTGCCAGCACCGTCTCTGGGGCCAACGTCCTGACTTTC.